This T cell receptor (beta chain) comes out of a study of cytomegalovirus exposure and HLA in healthy donors. Study-wide context: According to later analysis, the same platform produced the roughly 120 validation and about 700 first-cohort repertoires.

Method: immunoSEQ multiplex PCR; TCRdb's copy keeps in-frame clones and lacks some. The profile shows some 190,000 clones, roughly 88% of them singletons. The CDR3 length is 15 residues. About this clone: Its antigen remains unidentified.

Overall study findings and caveats: It was about 150 TCR beta chains that were listed as cytomegalovirus-associated. Cytomegalovirus status was reportedly diagnosed by the classifier with high sensitivity and specificity. Subsequent analysis showed first-cohort TCR clusters tending to co-occur in roughly 130 validation repertoires.

The specimen sequenced was PBMCs. This receptor was obtained from a woman aged 18 to 35 in good health and CMV-seronegative. The V gene is TRBV21-1, the J gene TRBJ2-7; the table's D call, TRBD1, was not checked against the DNA. TRBV21-1 is a listed pseudogene. Written as DNA, the CDR3 is TGTGCCAGCAGCAGTAGTGGCAGGGGGCACTACGAGCAGTACTTC. It translates to CASSSSGRGHYEQYF.